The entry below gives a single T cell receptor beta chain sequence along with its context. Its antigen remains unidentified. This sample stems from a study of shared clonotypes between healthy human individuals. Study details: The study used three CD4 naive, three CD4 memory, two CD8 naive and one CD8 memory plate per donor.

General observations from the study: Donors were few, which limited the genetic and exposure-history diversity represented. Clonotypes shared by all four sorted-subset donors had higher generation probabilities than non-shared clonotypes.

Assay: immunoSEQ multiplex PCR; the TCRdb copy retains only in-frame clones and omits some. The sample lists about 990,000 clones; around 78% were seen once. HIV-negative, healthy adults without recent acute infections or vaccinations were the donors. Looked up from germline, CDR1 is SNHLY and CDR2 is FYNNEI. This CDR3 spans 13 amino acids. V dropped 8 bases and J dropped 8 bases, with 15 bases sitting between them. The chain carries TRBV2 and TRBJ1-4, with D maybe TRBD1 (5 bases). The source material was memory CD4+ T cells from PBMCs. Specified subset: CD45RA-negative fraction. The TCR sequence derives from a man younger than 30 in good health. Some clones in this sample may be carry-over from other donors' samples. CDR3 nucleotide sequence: TGTGCCAGCCTCAGGGATATGGTCGAAAAACTGTTTTTT. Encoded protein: CASLRDMVEKLFF.